This TCR beta chain was obtained from a study of blood T cells in healthy people across ages. In this sample, this clonotype turned up many times. Its antigen is undetermined. A second PCR of roughly 7 to 11 cycles used a sample-barcoded 5' primer and a J-beta primer mix. TCRdb independently ran MiXCR on the 5' RACE reads; one entry per CDR3 protein. This sample yields just under 900,000 distinct CDR3 sequences, of which 29% are seen a single time; roughly 17% belongs to the top ten. Germline V gene lookup returns CDR1 DFQATT and CDR2 SNEGSKA (reference sequence). V lost 2 bases to trimming and J lost 3 bases, with 10 bases between them. The CDR3 loop spans 13 amino acids. Every sample yielded at least 6.5 million isolated PBMCs. Findings and caveats of the study: Roughly linearly, TCR beta diversity per million T cells fell as age increased. Unsorted PBMC material precluded a definitive naive versus antigen-experienced comparison.

The TCR sequence derives from a woman aged 80 or over in good health. Sequences were obtained from blood. This chain joins TRBV20-1 and TRBJ1-1; D might be TRBD1 (6 bases). CDR3 protein: CSARQGKYTEAFF. The DNA of the CDR3 is TGCAGTGCTAGACAGGGGAAGTACACTGAAGCTTTCTTT.